This T cell receptor beta chain was identified in a study of blood T cell repertoires in COVID-19. Turning to the study itself: Collection of acute and convalescent COVID-19 samples took place in the United States, Italy and Spain. The cDNA or gDNA used as material had been derived from T cells, B-cell-depleted T cells, or PBMCs.

The V segment lost 7 bases and the J segment 1 base; nucleotides outside the gene matches: 5. CDR1 and CDR2 from the germline V gene are SQVTM and ANQGSEA. This CDR3 region has 14 residues. Measured with immunoSEQ multiplex PCR; TCRdb has only the in-frame clones, and not every one. The sample carries 200,000 to 300,000 clones, around 87% recorded once. This chain links TRBV29-1 with TRBJ1-4, with 8 nucleotides matching TRBD1. The origin of this receptor is a middle-aged woman who had recovered from COVID-19. Sequencing was carried out using peripheral blood. Here the CDR3 DNA reads TGCAGCGGCCGGACAGGGCGAACTAATGAAAAACTGTTTTTT. Its translation: CSGRTGRTNEKLFF.